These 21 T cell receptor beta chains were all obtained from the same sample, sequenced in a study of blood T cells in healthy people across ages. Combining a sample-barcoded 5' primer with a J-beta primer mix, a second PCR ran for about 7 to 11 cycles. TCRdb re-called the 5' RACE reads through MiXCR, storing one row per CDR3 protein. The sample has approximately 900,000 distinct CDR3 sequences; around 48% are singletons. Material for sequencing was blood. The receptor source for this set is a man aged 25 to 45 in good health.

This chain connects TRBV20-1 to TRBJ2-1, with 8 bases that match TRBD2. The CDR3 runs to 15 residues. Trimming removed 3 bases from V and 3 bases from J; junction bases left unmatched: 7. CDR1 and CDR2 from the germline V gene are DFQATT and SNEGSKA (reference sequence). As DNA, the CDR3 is TGCAGTGCTAGGACCGGGGGGGGCAGCTACAATGAGCAGTTCTTC. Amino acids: CSARTGGGSYNEQFF.

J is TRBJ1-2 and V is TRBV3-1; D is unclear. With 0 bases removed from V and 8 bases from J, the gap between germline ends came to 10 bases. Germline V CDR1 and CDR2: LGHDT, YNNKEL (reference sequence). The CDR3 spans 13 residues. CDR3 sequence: CASSQEGRWGYTF. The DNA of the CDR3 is TGTGCCAGCAGCCAAGAGGGTCGATGGGGCTACACCTTC.

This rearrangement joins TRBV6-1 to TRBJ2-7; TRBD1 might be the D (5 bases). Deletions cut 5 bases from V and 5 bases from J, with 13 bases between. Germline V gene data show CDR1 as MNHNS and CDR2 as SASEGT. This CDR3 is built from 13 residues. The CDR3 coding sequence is TGTGCCAGCAGTAATCCAGGGTCCCACGAGCAGTACTTC. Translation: CASSNPGSHEQYF.

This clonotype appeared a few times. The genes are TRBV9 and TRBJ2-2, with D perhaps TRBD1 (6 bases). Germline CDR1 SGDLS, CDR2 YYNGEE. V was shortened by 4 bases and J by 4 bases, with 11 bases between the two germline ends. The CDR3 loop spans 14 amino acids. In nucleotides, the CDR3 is TGTGCCAGCAGCCCCGGACAGAGCACCGGGGAGCTGTTTTTT. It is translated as CASSPGQSTGELFF.

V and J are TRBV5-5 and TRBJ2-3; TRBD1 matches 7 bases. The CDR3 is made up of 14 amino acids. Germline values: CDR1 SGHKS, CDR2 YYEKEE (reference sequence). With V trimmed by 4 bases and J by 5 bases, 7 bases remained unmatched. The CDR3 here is CASSPGQAKDTQYF. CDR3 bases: TGTGCCAGCAGCCCCGGACAGGCTAAAGATACGCAGTATTTT.

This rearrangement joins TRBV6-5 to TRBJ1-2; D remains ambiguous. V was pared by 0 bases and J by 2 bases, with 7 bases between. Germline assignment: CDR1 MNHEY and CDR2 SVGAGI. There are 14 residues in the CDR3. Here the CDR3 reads CASSYSLQNYGYTF. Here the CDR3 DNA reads TGTGCCAGCAGTTACTCTCTCCAAAACTATGGCTACACCTTC.

CDR3: CASSQIQGSETQYF. The CDR3 DNA reads TGCGCCAGCAGCCAAATCCAGGGATCAGAGACCCAGTACTTC. The rearrangement joins TRBV4-3 to TRBJ2-5; perhaps TRBD1 as D (5 bases). CDR3 length equals 14 residues. V was cut by 2 bases and J by 4 bases, with 11 bases left in between. Germline lookup yields CDR1 LGHNA and CDR2 YSLEER.

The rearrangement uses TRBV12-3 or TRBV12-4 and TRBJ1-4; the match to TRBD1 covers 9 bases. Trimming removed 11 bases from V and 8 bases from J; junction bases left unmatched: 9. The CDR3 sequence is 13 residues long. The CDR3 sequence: CAVSQGAGEKLFF. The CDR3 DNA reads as TGTGCCGTCTCACAGGGGGCGGGGGAAAAACTGTTTTTT.

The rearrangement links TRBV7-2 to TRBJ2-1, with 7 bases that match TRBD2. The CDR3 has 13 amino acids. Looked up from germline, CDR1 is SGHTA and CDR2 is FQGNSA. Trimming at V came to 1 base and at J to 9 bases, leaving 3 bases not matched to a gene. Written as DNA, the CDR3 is TGTGCCAGCAGCTTAGGGGAGGGGATTGAGCAGTTCTTC. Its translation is CASSLGEGIEQFF.

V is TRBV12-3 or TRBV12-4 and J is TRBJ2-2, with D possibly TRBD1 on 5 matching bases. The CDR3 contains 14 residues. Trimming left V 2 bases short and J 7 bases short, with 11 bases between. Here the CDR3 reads CASSLKGWNGELFF. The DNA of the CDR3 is TGTGCCAGCAGTTTAAAGGGGTGGAACGGGGAGCTGTTTTTT.

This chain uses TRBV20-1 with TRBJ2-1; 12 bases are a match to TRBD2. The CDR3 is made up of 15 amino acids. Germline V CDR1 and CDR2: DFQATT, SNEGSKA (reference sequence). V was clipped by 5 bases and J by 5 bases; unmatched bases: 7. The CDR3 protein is CSARPTSGGHNEQFF. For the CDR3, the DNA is TGCAGTGCTCGACCGACTAGCGGGGGCCACAATGAGCAGTTCTTC.

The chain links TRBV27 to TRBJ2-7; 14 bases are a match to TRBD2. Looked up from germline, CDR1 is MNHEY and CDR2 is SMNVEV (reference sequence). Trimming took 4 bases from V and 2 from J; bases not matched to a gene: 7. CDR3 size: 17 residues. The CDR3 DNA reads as TGTGCCAGCAGTTCGACTAGCGGGGGGGCCTATCCCTACGAGCAGTACTTC. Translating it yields CASSSTSGGAYPYEQYF.

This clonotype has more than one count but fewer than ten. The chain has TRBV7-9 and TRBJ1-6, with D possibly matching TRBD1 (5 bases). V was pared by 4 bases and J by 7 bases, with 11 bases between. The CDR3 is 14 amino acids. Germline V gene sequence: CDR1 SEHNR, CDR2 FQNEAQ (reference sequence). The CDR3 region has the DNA TGTGCCAGCAGCTCTGGGACCGAAAATTCACCCCTCCACTTT. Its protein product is CASSSGTENSPLHF.

This CDR3 reads CASSKDRNSYEQYF. The CDR3 nucleotides are TGTGCCAGCAGTAAGGACAGAAACTCCTACGAGCAGTACTTC. This chain uses TRBV2 with TRBJ2-7, with D possibly being TRBD1 (6 bases). V lost 5 bases and J 0 bases, leaving 11 bases between the germline ends. Germline loops: CDR1 SNHLY, CDR2 FYNNEI. The CDR3 sequence is 14 residues long.

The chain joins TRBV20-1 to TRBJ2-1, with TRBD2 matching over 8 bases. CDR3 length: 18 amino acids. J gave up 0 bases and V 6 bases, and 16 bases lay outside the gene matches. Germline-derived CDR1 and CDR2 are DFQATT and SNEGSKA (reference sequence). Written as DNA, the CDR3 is TGCAGTGCGAGGAAGGAAGCGGGGGCCGGAAGCTCCTACAATGAGCAGTTCTTC. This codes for CSARKEAGAGSSYNEQFF.

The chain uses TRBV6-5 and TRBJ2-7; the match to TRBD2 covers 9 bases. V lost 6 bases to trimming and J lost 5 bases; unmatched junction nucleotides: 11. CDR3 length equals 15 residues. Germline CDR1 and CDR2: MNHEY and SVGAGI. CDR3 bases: TGTGCCAGCAGCAGAGATCCTAGCGGGGTCGACGAGCAGTACTTC. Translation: CASSRDPSGVDEQYF.

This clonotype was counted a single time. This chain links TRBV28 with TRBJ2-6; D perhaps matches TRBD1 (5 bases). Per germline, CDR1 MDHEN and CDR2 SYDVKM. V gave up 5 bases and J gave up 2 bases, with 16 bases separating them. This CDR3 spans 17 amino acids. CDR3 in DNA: TGTGCCAGCAGTAACCCCCCAGGGAAACCTGGGGCCAACGTCCTGACTTTC. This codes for CASSNPPGKPGANVLTF.

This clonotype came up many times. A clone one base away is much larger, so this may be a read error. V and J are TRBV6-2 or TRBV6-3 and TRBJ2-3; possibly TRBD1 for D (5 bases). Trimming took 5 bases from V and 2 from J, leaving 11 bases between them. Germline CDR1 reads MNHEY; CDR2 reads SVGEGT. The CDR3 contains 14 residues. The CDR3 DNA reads TGTGCCAGCAGTGACCAGGGCCCCACAGATACGCAGTATTTT. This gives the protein CASSDQGPTDTQYF.

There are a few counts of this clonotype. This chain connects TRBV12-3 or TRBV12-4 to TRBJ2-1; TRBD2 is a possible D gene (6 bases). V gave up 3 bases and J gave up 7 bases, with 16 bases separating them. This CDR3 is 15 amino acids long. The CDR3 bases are TGTGCCAGCAGTTTCGAAACTAGCATTGGGAATGAGCAGTTCTTC. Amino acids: CASSFETSIGNEQFF.

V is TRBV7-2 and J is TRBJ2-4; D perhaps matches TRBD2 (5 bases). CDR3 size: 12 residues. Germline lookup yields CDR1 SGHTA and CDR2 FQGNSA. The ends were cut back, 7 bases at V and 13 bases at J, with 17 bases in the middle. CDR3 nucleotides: TGTGCCAGCAACCACGGGATGGGTGGGCAGTACTTC. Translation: CASNHGMGGQYF.

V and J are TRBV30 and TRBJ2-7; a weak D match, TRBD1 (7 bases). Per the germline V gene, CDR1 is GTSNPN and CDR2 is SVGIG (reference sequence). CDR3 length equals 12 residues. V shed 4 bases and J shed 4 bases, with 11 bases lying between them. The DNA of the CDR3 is TGTGCCTGGACCTCAGGGGGGTACGAGCAGTACTTC. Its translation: CAWTSGGYEQYF.